Listed here is a single TCR beta chain. Its antigen is unidentified. The ends lost 0 bases at V and 8 bases at J; junction bases unmatched: 13. This CDR3 is 18 amino acids long. Germline CDR1 is SGDLS and CDR2 is YYNGEE. Time point denoted: patch test 2, 6 weeks after DPC sensitization. Treatment in this sample: therapeutic diphenylcyclopropenone sensitization with weekly scalp DPC. The study drew its donors from alopecia patients who were 18 to 70 years old and suitable for DPC. The data stem from a study of human T cells and chemical hapten exposure. Study-level information: Alopecia areata, totalis or universalis was found in mostly female patients.

Overall study findings and caveats: PT1 expanded TCR counts and patch test score correlated positively. TCRs exceeding a frequency of 1 in 1000 stayed unchanged under DPC sensitization.

MiXCR, run by TCRdb on the RACE reads, gives a single entry per CDR3 protein. The repertoire holds over 130,000 distinct CDR3 sequences, with 12% as singletons. The TCR comes from a woman aged 50 to 60 with alopecia areata. Some clones in this sample may be carry-over from other donors' samples. The genes are TRBV9 and TRBJ2-3; 12 bases map to TRBD2. Sequencing was performed on whole blood, taken in connection with sensitization to the hapten diphenylcyclopropenone (DPC). CDR3 in DNA: TGTGCCAGCAGCGTAGCTGGGCTAGCGGGAGGGACGCAGAGTACGCAGTATTTT. Residues: CASSVAGLAGGTQSTQYF. Looking up the rest from reference TRBV9 and TRBJ2-3 gives the full variable domain: DSGVTQTPKHLITATGQRVTLRCSPRSGDLSVYWYQQSLDQGLQFLIQYYNGEERAKGNILERFSAQQFPDLHSELNLSSLELGDSALYFCASSVAGLAGGTQSTQYFGPGTRLTVL.